Following are 14 T cell receptor beta chains from one sample sequenced in a study of OX40 agonist ivuxolimab in advanced cancers. Only in-frame clones appear in the TCRdb table, and some are missing; sequencing was by immunoSEQ multiplex PCR. The sample consists of roughly 34,000 clones, 65% to 75% of them appearing once. The specimen was CD4+ or CD8+ T cells sorted from blood, collected in a trial of the OX40 agonist ivuxolimab. The receptors come from an adult with an advanced solid tumor such as melanoma, head and neck, liver or kidney cancer.

This chain connects TRBV7-9 to TRBJ1-4, with TRBD1 as a possible D gene (5 bases). Germline V gene lookup returns CDR1 SEHNR and CDR2 FQNEAQ (reference sequence). V dropped 4 bases and J dropped 8 bases, with 11 bases sitting between them. The CDR3 length is 13 residues. The CDR3 nucleotides are TGTGCCAGCAGCTCGCGTAGGGACGAAAAACTGTTTTTT. Protein sequence: CASSSRRDEKLFF.

The chain recombines TRBV9 with TRBJ2-3, with D tentatively TRBD1 or TRBD2 (5 bases each). The CDR3 loop spans 15 amino acids. CDR1 and CDR2 from the germline V gene are SGDLS and YYNGEE. V shed 0 bases and J shed 4 bases, with 12 bases lying between them. The CDR3 loop reads CASSVAGTRADTQYF. The CDR3 DNA sequence: TGTGCCAGCAGCGTAGCCGGGACCCGGGCAGATACGCAGTATTTT.

This clone was picked up one time. The V gene is TRBV5-1, the J gene TRBJ2-3; possibly TRBD1 for D (6 bases). Trimming took off 1 base at V and 1 base at J, with 10 bases between the two ends. This CDR3 comprises 15 residues. Germline assignment: CDR1 SGHRS and CDR2 YFSETQ. CDR3 region: CASSLTGIGTDTQYF. CDR3 DNA: TGCGCCAGCAGCTTGACAGGGATTGGCACAGATACGCAGTATTTT.

This chain uses TRBV11-3 with TRBJ2-7; 9 bases align to TRBD1. The CDR3 contains 14 residues. CDR1 is SGHNT, CDR2 YENEEA, per germline. The V segment lost 7 bases and the J segment 6 bases; nucleotides outside the gene matches: 10. CDR3 sequence (DNA): TGTGCCAGCATTACTAGACAGGGGGGTTCCGAGCAGTACTTC. Amino acids: CASITRQGGSEQYF.

This clone has a count of ten or more. The sample has other DNA sequences that encode this CDR3 too. The V gene is TRBV7-2, the J gene TRBJ1-1; no clear D. The germline V gene has CDR1 SGHTA and CDR2 FQGNSA. The V end was cut by 2 bases, the J end by 3 bases, with 10 bases between. CDR3 length: 14 residues. CDR3 coding DNA: TGTGCCAGCAGCTTACGCCGATGGGACACTGAAGCTTTCTTT. As protein: CASSLRRWDTEAFF.

The genes are TRBV6-6 and TRBJ2-1; 10 bases align to TRBD2. Germline CDR1 MNHNY, CDR2 SVGAGI (reference sequence). CDR3 size: 15 residues. With 6 bases clipped from V and 7 bases from J, the junction kept 9 bases outside the gene matches. DNA for the CDR3: TGTGCCAGCAGCAGAGCGGGGGGGCCGAGGAATGAGCAGTTCTTC. Translation: CASSRAGGPRNEQFF.

The chain combines TRBV9 with TRBJ2-3; TRBD2 agrees at 9 bases. CDR3 size: 17 residues. The J segment lost 1 base and the V segment lost 0 bases, leaving 6 bases of the junction unmatched. The V gene's germline CDR1 is SGDLS and CDR2 YYNGEE. CDR3 residues: CASSVGGGGAGTDTQYF. The CDR3 bases are TGTGCCAGCAGCGTAGGTGGCGGGGGGGCCGGCACAGATACGCAGTATTTT.

This chain links TRBV30 with TRBJ2-4; the D gene could be TRBD1 or TRBD2 (5 bases each). The CDR3 has 12 amino acids. Trimming left V 3 bases short and J 11 bases short, with 14 bases between. Germline-derived CDR1 and CDR2 are GTSNPN and SVGIG (reference sequence). This CDR3 reads CAWRLGQEVQYF. For the CDR3, the DNA is TGTGCCTGGAGGCTGGGGCAGGAGGTTCAGTACTTC.

J is TRBJ2-3 and V is TRBV27; 9 bases map to TRBD2. Germline V gene data show CDR1 as MNHEY and CDR2 as SMNVEV (reference sequence). Unmatched junction bases numbered 9, after V lost 7 bases and J lost 4 bases. There are 15 residues in the CDR3. The CDR3 coding sequence is TGTGCCAGCACGGCGGGGGGGATAGGTTCAGATACGCAGTATTTT. Translated: CASTAGGIGSDTQYF.

V gene TRBV6-6 combines with J gene TRBJ1-6, with D uncertain. Trimming left V 0 bases short and J 4 bases short, with 4 bases between. The CDR3 is 14 amino acids. Germline values: CDR1 MNHNY, CDR2 SVGAGI (reference sequence). This CDR3 is CASSYSLYNSPLHF. The CDR3 DNA reads as TGTGCCAGCAGTTACTCCCTATATAATTCACCCCTCCACTTT.

V gene TRBV19 combines with J gene TRBJ2-5, with 9 positions matching TRBD2. This CDR3 is built from 13 residues. V gave up 5 bases and J gave up 5 bases; unmatched junction bases: 3. Germline V lookup: CDR1 LNHDA, CDR2 SQIVND (reference sequence). As DNA, the CDR3 is TGTGCCAGTAGTCTAGCGGGGATGGAGACCCAGTACTTC. It translates to CASSLAGMETQYF.

V gene TRBV6-1 combines with J gene TRBJ2-7, with D unclear. CDR3 length: 11 residues. The V gene's germline CDR1 is MNHNS and CDR2 SASEGT. The germline V and J ends were trimmed by 11 bases and 5 bases, with 13 bases remaining between them. CDR3 sequence (DNA): TGTGCCGGACGCCGATCAGACGAGCAGTACGTC. It is translated as CAGRRSDEQYV.

J is TRBJ1-1 and V is TRBV13; a weak D match, TRBD1 (5 bases). The CDR3 has 14 residues. Trimming stripped 1 base from V and 5 bases from J, with 11 bases between. Germline V gene lookup returns CDR1 PRHDT and CDR2 FYEKMQ (reference sequence). CDR3: CASSLAGLETEAFF. CDR3 sequence (DNA): TGTGCCAGCAGCTTAGCAGGGCTTGAGACTGAAGCTTTCTTT. The complete variable domain, with remaining parts taken from reference TRBV13 and TRBJ1-1, reads AAGVIQSPRHLIKEKRETATLKCYPIPRHDTVYWYQQGPGQDPQFLISFYEKMQSDKGSIPDRFSAQQFSDYHSELNMSSLELGDSALYFCASSLAGLETEAFFGQGTRLTVV.

Only a few counts were recorded for this clone. The CDR3 loop reads CASSRLARSYEQYF. CDR3 nucleotide sequence: TGTGCCAGCAGCCGACTAGCGAGGTCCTACGAGCAGTACTTC. The chain has TRBV7-2 and TRBJ2-7, with TRBD2 identical over 8 bases. Germline-derived CDR1 and CDR2 are SGHTA and FQGNSA. After removal of 5 bases from V and 1 base from J, the junction contained 4 bases not matched to a gene. The CDR3 totals 14 residues.